These T cell receptor beta chains were read from a single sample in a study of T cells after posttransplantation cyclophosphamide. TCRdb's copy holds only in-frame clones and misses some; the assay was immunoSEQ multiplex PCR. The sample lists some 45,000 clones, 90% seen once, with about 2.5% in the top ten. The sequenced sample was PBMCs, obtained roughly 59 days after allogeneic stem cell transplant with posttransplant cyclophosphamide. Every receptor here comes from a male patient between 60 and 69 years old who received an allogeneic stem cell transplant from a related donor and was CMV-positive. Some T cells may possibly be graft donor cells. CDR3s include the opening cysteine and the closing phenylalanine or tryptophan. The D gene is left open where the match is weak. A clone size is listed for some rows: how often the clone was seen (once, few, many), or a class if it is expanded.

D,J,V,size,DNA,CDR3
TRBD1,TRBJ2-2,TRBV2,NA,TGTGCCAGCAGACAATCAAGACAGGGAGCCGGGGAGCTGTTTTTT,CASRQSRQGAGELFF
NA,TRBJ2-2,TRBV29-1,NA,TGCAGCGTTCCGGGTCTAGCTCCCGGGGAGCTGTTTTTT,CSVPGLAPGELFF
NA,TRBJ2-5,TRBV7-9,NA,TGTGCCAGCAGGAGGCTTCAAGAGACCCAGTACTTC,CASRRLQETQYF
TRBD2,TRBJ2-3,TRBV12-5,NA,TGTGCTAGTGGTCCAACTAGCGGGGGGGCCTCAGGAGATACGCAGTATTTT,CASGPTSGGASGDTQYF
TRBD1,TRBJ2-3,TRBV4-1,NA,TGCGCCAGCAGCCAGGGTCCGACAGGGAAAGGGGGTACGCAGTATTTT,CASSQGPTGKGGTQYF
TRBD2,TRBJ2-2,TRBV30,NA,TGTGCCTGCAGCGGGGGGAGGGTCGGGGAGCTGTTTTTT,CACSGGRVGELFF
NA,TRBJ2-5,TRBV5-1,NA,TGCGCCAGCAGCTTGGACACCCAAGAGACCCAGTACTTC,CASSLDTQETQYF
TRBD1,TRBJ1-2,TRBV6-1,few,TGTGCCAGCTCAAAATTCCGGGACAGGGTCTATGGCTACACCTTC,CASSKFRDRVYGYTF
TRBD1,TRBJ2-5,TRBV6-1,NA,TGTGCCAGCAGTGTGTTCGACAGGGATAAAGAGACCCAGTACTTC,CASSVFDRDKETQYF
TRBD2,TRBJ2-5,TRBV30,NA,TGTGCCTGGAGTGGGGGACTAGCGGGGGGGCCGGGGGAGACCCAGTACTTC,CAWSGGLAGGPGETQYF
TRBD1,TRBJ1-2,TRBV28,NA,TGTGCCAGCACCCTTTCGGCCCCGGACAGGATTAAAGATGGCTACACCTTC,CASTLSAPDRIKDGYTF
NA,TRBJ2-7,TRBV7-6,once,TGTGCCAGCAGCCAGGGGCGGACAGAGTACGAGCAGTACTTC,CASSQGRTEYEQYF
TRBD2,TRBJ2-5,TRBV27,NA,TGTGCCAGCAGAATAAGCGGGACTTTTAAACAAGAGACCCAGTACTTC,CASRISGTFKQETQYF
TRBD1,TRBJ1-2,TRBV7-8,NA,TGTGCCAGCATGGTTGGGGGACAGGAGTTAAGTGGCTACACCTTC,CASMVGGQELSGYTF
TRBD1,TRBJ2-5,TRBV7-9,NA,TGTGCCAGCAGCTGGCACCCCGACAGGGTTGGTTCGGAGACCCAGTACTTC,CASSWHPDRVGSETQYF
NA,TRBJ1-3,TRBV28,NA,TGTGCCAGCTACCCATGGGGCCGGGCTGGAAACACCATATATTTT,CASYPWGRAGNTIYF
TRBD1,TRBJ1-4,TRBV6-1,NA,TGTGCCAGTCTCGGGACAGGGGTCGGGAAACTGTTTTTT,CASLGTGVGKLFF
TRBD2,TRBJ2-5,TRBV15,once,TGTGCCACCAGCGCGCGGCGGGGGGAAGAGACCCAGTACTTC,CATSARRGEETQYF
NA,TRBJ1-2,TRBV7-2,NA,TGTGCCAGCAGCCGAGCCTTTAACTATGGCTACACCTTC,CASSRAFNYGYTF
TRBD1,TRBJ1-3,TRBV30,once,TGTGCCTGCCAGCCAGGGGGATCTGGAAACACCATATATTTT,CACQPGGSGNTIYF
TRBD2,TRBJ2-5,TRBV4-2,NA,TGTGCCAACAGCCTGATGAGGGGACTAGCGGGGGTTGAGACCCAGTACTTC,CANSLMRGLAGVETQYF
TRBD2,TRBJ2-1,TRBV9,NA,TGTGCCAGCAGCGTAGACGGTCTAGCGGGGCGTGAGCAGTTCTTC,CASSVDGLAGREQFF
NA,TRBJ1-1,TRBV11-3,NA,TGTGCCAGCAGCCTACGGACAGCAAATGAAGCTTTCTTT,CASSLRTANEAFF
TRBD1,TRBJ1-1,TRBV7-9,NA,TGTGCCAGCAGCCCTTCCGGGACAGGGGGTAGGAACACTGAAGCTTTCTTT,CASSPSGTGGRNTEAFF
TRBD1,TRBJ2-2,TRBV7-9,NA,TGTGCCAGCAGCTCGACAGGGGCCGGGGAGCTGTTTTTT,CASSSTGAGELFF
NA,TRBJ2-5,TRBV6-6,NA,TGTGCCAGCCTCCGGGACTTACAAGAGACCCAGTACTTC,CASLRDLQETQYF
NA,TRBJ1-2,TRBV29-1,NA,TGCAGCGCCAAAGGGTCGGGGGATGGCTACACCTTC,CSAKGSGDGYTF
TRBD2,TRBJ2-5,TRBV7-9,NA,TGTGCCAGCAGCTTAGGTGTCCTAGCGGGATATAAAGAGACCCAGTACTTC,CASSLGVLAGYKETQYF
TRBD1,TRBJ1-2,TRBV9,NA,TGTGCCAGCAGCGTAGAAGGACAGGGGGCTGACTATGGCTACACCTTC,CASSVEGQGADYGYTF
NA,TRBJ1-1,TRBV14,NA,TGTGCCAGCAGCCAAGACCAGAACACTGAAGCTTTCTTT,CASSQDQNTEAFF
TRBD2,TRBJ2-5,TRBV30,NA,TGTGCCTGGAGTGTAGGGACTAGCGGTCGGGGGGAGACCCAGTACTTC,CAWSVGTSGRGETQYF
NA,TRBJ1-1,TRBV6-5,NA,TGTGCCAGCAGTTCATTTACTAGCGGGATGAACACTGAAGCTTTCTTT,CASSSFTSGMNTEAFF
NA,TRBJ1-2,TRBV19,NA,TGTGCCAGTAGTTCAGGACTAACGGGCTACACCTTC,CASSSGLTGYTF
NA,TRBJ1-6,TRBV5-1,NA,TGCGCCAGCAGCTTGGGACAGGAAAATTCACCCCTCCACTTT,CASSLGQENSPLHF
NA,TRBJ2-4,TRBV5-6,few,TGTGCCAGCACCGACTCGAAGAACATTCAGTACTTC,CASTDSKNIQYF
TRBD1,TRBJ1-1,TRBV2,NA,TGTGCCAGCAGGCCCCCCACAGGGGCGGGCACTGAAGCTTTCTTT,CASRPPTGAGTEAFF
NA,TRBJ1-5,TRBV11-2,NA,TGTGCCAGCAGCGGGGGGTATAGCAATCAGCCCCAGCATTTT,CASSGGYSNQPQHF
NA,TRBJ1-1,TRBV27,NA,TGTGCCAGCAGTTCCCCAATTGAAGCTTTCTTT,CASSSPIEAFF
NA,TRBJ1-1,TRBV29-1,NA,TGCAGCGGCAGGGGCGACACTGAAGCTTTCTTT,CSGRGDTEAFF
NA,TRBJ2-1,TRBV10-3,NA,TGTGCCATCAGTGAGCCCTATAATGAGCAGTTCTTC,CAISEPYNEQFF
TRBD1,TRBJ1-4,TRBV6-6,NA,TGTGCCAGCAGTTACGGGACAGGGTATGGAAAACTGTTTTTT,CASSYGTGYGKLFF
NA,TRBJ1-1,TRBV6-1,NA,TGTGCCAGCAGTGAGGGGGCAGGTACTATGAACACTGAAGCTTTCTTT,CASSEGAGTMNTEAFF
TRBD1,TRBJ1-6,TRBV27,NA,TGTGCCAGCAGTTTCGACAGGGTGCGCTCCTATAATTCACCCCTCCACTTT,CASSFDRVRSYNSPLHF
TRBD1,TRBJ1-1,TRBV27,once,TGTGCCAGCAGTTTAGGACAGGGGTTTGAAGCTTTCTTT,CASSLGQGFEAFF
TRBD1,TRBJ1-2,TRBV27,NA,TGTGCCAGCAGTACGCGACAGGGTTTAGCGGGAAACTATGGCTACACCTTC,CASSTRQGLAGNYGYTF
TRBD1,TRBJ1-2,TRBV30,NA,TGTGCCTGGAAACGGGACAGGGGGGGTAACTATGGCTACACCTTC,CAWKRDRGGNYGYTF
NA,TRBJ1-3,TRBV9,NA,TGTGCCAGCAGCGTGGCGGGAAACCGTGGAAACACCATATATTTT,CASSVAGNRGNTIYF
NA,TRBJ2-3,TRBV4-2,NA,TGTGCCAGCAGCCAAGACCGGGATAATCTGGTAGTCCGACAGTATTTT,CASSQDRDNLVVRQYF
TRBD1,TRBJ1-5,TRBV5-6,NA,TGTGCCAGCAGCAATGACAGGGACGGTCAGCCCCAGCATTTT,CASSNDRDGQPQHF
TRBD1,TRBJ1-3,TRBV18,NA,TGTGCCAGCTCAAAGGACAGGGGGCGAGGAAACACCATATATTTT,CASSKDRGRGNTIYF
NA,TRBJ1-4,TRBV6-1,few,TGTGCCAGCCGACCCGGGTTTACCTCTAACGAAAAACTGTTTTTT,CASRPGFTSNEKLFF
NA,TRBJ1-1,TRBV4-2,NA,TGTGCCAGCAGCCAAGTGCAGGGTGGGGGGGAAGCTTTCTTT,CASSQVQGGGEAFF